The rows below give T cell receptor beta chains drawn from one sample of a study of post-analysis software for immune sequencing data. TCRdb redid the calling of the PCR reads with MiXCR, one entry per CDR3 protein. Of approximately 460,000 distinct CDR3 sequences detected, around 40% appear once; the ten largest clones hold around 10%. The sample consisted of blood. The receptors come from a girl aged 10-17 years with multiple sclerosis. Both conserved end residues are trimmed from each CDR3. The order of the fields is V gene, J gene, CDR3 protein.

TRBV6-5	TRBJ1-1	ASSRGQSEAF
TRBV6-5	TRBJ2-4	ASSYTGGREPAKNIQY
TRBV10-2	TRBJ2-1	ASRADPPYNEQF
TRBV12-3/TRBV12-4	TRBJ2-7	ASRRAGEQY
TRBV29-1	TRBJ2-7	SVESDNSYEQY
TRBV4-2	.	ASSQERVQETQY
TRBV6-2/TRBV6-3	TRBJ1-5	ASSPSLQPQH
TRBV29-1	TRBJ1-1	SVAVTPNTEAF
TRBV2	TRBJ2-7	ASSAPMGYEQY
TRBV25-1	TRBJ1-5	ASSQQNNQPQH
TRBV3-1	TRBJ2-1	ASSQVDTSGTGNEQF
TRBV7-2	TRBJ1-2	ASSLEGHNYGYT
TRBV28	TRBJ2-7	ASSYPTDHEQY
TRBV7-2	TRBJ2-1	ASSQGDNNEQF
TRBV11-2	TRBJ1-2	ASSLKQEPVIYGYT
TRBV4-1	TRBJ2-1	ANSQARRSDSNEQF
TRBV20-1	TRBJ1-1	SARLRDTEAF
TRBV20-1	TRBJ2-1	SGAGESYNEQF
TRBV28	TRBJ2-7	ASSLGQVNYNEQY
TRBV27	TRBJ2-1	ASSPTSGRISYNEQF
TRBV28	TRBJ1-1	ASSLFGGGGGNTEAF
TRBV15	TRBJ2-1	ATSRTRLYEQF
TRBV27	TRBJ2-1	ASVRGSEQF
TRBV28	TRBJ2-7	AIQGRTGGSYEQY
TRBV4-3	TRBJ1-2	ASSQGTDRVETYGYT
TRBV10-3	TRBJ2-7	AISGTSSSYEQY
TRBV27	TRBJ1-4	ATRPATRNEKLF
TRBV11-2	TRBJ2-6	ASSSARGSGANVLT
TRBV12-3/TRBV12-4	TRBJ2-1	ASSLVAGVTHNEQF
TRBV20-1	TRBJ2-3	SARDPRETDTQY
TRBV3-1	TRBJ2-7	ASSQDERQGAHEQY
TRBV7-2	TRBJ1-2	ASSLGRRALGYT
TRBV12-3/TRBV12-4	TRBJ1-5	ASRSQWPQH
TRBV20-1	TRBJ2-5	SARDLLGRETQY
TRBV7-8	TRBJ2-1	ASSDGLAVSSYNEQF
TRBV3-1	TRBJ2-1	ASSQVASGSYEQF
TRBV20-1	TRBJ2-1	SARGIAGLRDNEQF
TRBV9	TRBJ2-7	ASSVRDGYYEQY
TRBV29-1	TRBJ1-6	SVGDSPNSPLH
TRBV18	TRBJ2-7	ASSPRVSSGRSPPREQY
TRBV20-1	TRBJ1-2	SGTDVGYGYT
TRBV12-3/TRBV12-4	TRBJ2-1	ASSFNLAGINEQF
TRBV10-3	TRBJ2-7	AISATVSSYEQY
TRBV5-1	TRBJ2-1	ASILGTSGMNEQF
TRBV5-1	TRBJ2-1	ASSLPGQGRNNEQF
TRBV27	TRBJ2-7	AVQTGIEQY
TRBV7-9	TRBJ2-1	ASSLSMRQQF
TRBV7-2	TRBJ2-7	ASSLTVQNYEQY
TRBV5-1	TRBJ1-1	ASSGGQGPREAF
TRBV29-1	TRBJ2-1	SVERTGGNEQF
TRBV6-5	TRBJ2-7	ASSYSRGSSYEQY
TRBV27	TRBJ2-7	ASSGEVTGSYEQY
TRBV7-9	TRBJ1-1	ASSPSPGGVNTEAF
TRBV28	TRBJ2-7	ASSLGGPPNEQY
TRBV12-3/TRBV12-4	.	ASRQEGAGSYEQY
TRBV3-1	TRBJ2-5	ASSRSGLAGGGGETQY
TRBV29-1	TRBJ1-1	SSGPSEAF